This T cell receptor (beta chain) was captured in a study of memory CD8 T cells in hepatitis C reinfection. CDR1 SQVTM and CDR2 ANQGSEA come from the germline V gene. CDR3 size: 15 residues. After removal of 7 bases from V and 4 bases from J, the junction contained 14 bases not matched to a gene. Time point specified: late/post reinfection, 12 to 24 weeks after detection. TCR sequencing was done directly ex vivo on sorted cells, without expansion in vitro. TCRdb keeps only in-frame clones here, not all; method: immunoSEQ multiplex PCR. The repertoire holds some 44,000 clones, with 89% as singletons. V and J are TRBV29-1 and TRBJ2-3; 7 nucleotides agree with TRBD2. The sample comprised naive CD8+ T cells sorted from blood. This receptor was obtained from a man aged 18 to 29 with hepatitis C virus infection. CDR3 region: CSAPLLAEKADTQYF. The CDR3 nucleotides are TGCAGCGCCCCCCTCCTAGCGGAGAAGGCAGATACGCAGTATTTT.